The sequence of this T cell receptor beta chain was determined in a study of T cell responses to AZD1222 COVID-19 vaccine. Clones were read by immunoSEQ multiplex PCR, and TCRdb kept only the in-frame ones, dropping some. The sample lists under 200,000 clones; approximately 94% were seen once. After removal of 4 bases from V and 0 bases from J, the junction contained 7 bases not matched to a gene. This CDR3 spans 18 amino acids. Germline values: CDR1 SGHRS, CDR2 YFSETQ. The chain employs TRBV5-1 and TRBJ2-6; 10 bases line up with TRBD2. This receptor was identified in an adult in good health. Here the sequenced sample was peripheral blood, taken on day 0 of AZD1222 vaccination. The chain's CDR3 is CASSPPGLAPSGANVLTF. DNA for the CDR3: TGCGCCAGCAGCCCCCCGGGACTAGCGCCCTCTGGGGCCAACGTCCTGACTTTC.